This T cell receptor (beta chain) stems from a study of blood T cell repertoires in COVID-19. In the study overall: From T cells, B-cell-depleted T cells, or PBMCs came the material, which was cDNA or gDNA.

This clone was detected only once. V lost 5 bases, J lost 1 base, and 23 bases lay in between. CDR1 MNHNY and CDR2 SVGAGI come from the germline V gene (reference sequence). The CDR3 sequence is 19 residues long. Original methodology: Estimation of nucleated cell counts was performed using reference gene primer amplification. Clones were read by immunoSEQ multiplex PCR, and TCRdb kept only the in-frame ones, dropping some. That table furnishes V, J and clone size, whereas the DNA furnished D and trimming. The table records 130,000 or so clones, around 81% of them present only once. The specimen was peripheral blood. V and J are TRBV6-6 and TRBJ2-2; tentatively, D is TRBD2 (6 bases). This receptor was taken from a woman aged 55-69 years with active or convalescent COVID-19. The CDR3 coding sequence is TGTGCCAGCAGTCGAAGGGGCGGGGCCCTTGATGTGAACACCGGGGAGCTGTTTTTT. Translating it yields CASSRRGGALDVNTGELFF.